This TCR beta chain stems from a study of cytomegalovirus exposure and HLA in healthy donors. Nominal health characterized the donors when sampled, though unrecorded immune exposures were likely. Vbeta (60) and Jbeta (13) primers were used in the PCR. TCRdb's table, derived via immunoSEQ multiplex PCR, lists solely in-frame clones and lacks some. This sample has 200,000 or so clones; approximately 78% occur once, and the top ten carry 3.8%. As for this clone: Antigen: not known.

CDR3 length: 13 residues. V was pared by 1 base and J by 11 bases, with 15 bases between. Germline V lookup: CDR1 GTSNPN, CDR2 SVGIG (reference sequence). General study results and limits: Sequence variants that were highly shared formed a cluster that was likely a sequencing artifact.

What was sequenced was PBMCs. This chain links TRBV30 with TRBJ1-5; D uncertain. This sequence originates from a male donor in good health and CMV-seronegative. CDR3: CAWSATSGSAQHF. Written as DNA, the CDR3 is TGTGCCTGGAGTGCGACATCCGGTTCGGCCCAGCATTTT.